These T cell receptor beta chains were read from a single sample in a study of T-cell reconstitution after alpha-beta-depleted transplantation in children. TCRdb re-derived calls from the PCR reads in MiXCR, one entry per CDR3 protein. This sample has around 490,000 distinct CDR3 sequences, with roughly 10% found just once. Sequenced material: PBMCs, mostly from graft donor cells, taken 180 days after TCRalphabeta/CD19-depleted stem cell transplant. The receptors originated from a female patient aged 2-10 years who had a stem cell transplant for aplastic anemia, so the T cells may come from the graft donor. CDR3s include the opening cysteine and the closing phenylalanine or tryptophan. Each record gives: CDR3 DNA, CDR3 protein, clone size, J gene, D gene, V gene. D genes are given only for firm matches. Part of the rows lack a size; the others show once, few, many or a class for expanded clones.

TGTGCCAGCAGCTTATATCCCGGGGCGGGAGGGGCGAACACCGGGGAGCTGTTTTTT CASSLYPGAGGANTGELFF few TRBJ2-2 TRBD2 TRBV7-8
TGTGCCAGCAGTGGTTTCGGGGGTTCCACCATGAACACTGAAGCTTTCTTT CASSGFGGSTMNTEAFF . TRBJ1-1 . TRBV6-2/TRBV6-3
TGTGCCACCGTGCTCCGTGGGGGGGAGAACACTGAAGCTTTCTTT CATVLRGGENTEAFF few TRBJ1-1 . TRBV27
TGTGCCAGCAGCTTAGAGACAGGGAGACAGTACTTC CASSLETGRQYF many TRBJ2-7 TRBD1 TRBV7-2
TGCAGTGCTAGCCGCCCGGGGAAAGAGACCCAGTACTTC CSASRPGKETQYF many TRBJ2-5 . TRBV20-1
TGCGCCAGCAGCCAAGGTTTCTCAGGCGCCTACGAGCAGTACTTC CASSQGFSGAYEQYF few TRBJ2-7 . TRBV4-1
TGCGCCAGCAGCTTGGAGACGGGTGACTCCTACAATGAGCAGTTCTTC CASSLETGDSYNEQFF few TRBJ2-1 . TRBV5-1
TGCAGTGGACTCAGGGGCAATGAGCAGTTCTTC CSGLRGNEQFF many TRBJ2-1 . TRBV20-1
TGCAGTGCTAGGGGGACAGGGATAAGTCAGCCCCAGCATTTT CSARGTGISQPQHF few TRBJ1-5 TRBD1 TRBV20-1
TGTGCAAGTAGTAGTGATGGGAGGAACACTGAAGCTTTCTTT CASSSDGRNTEAFF . TRBJ1-1 . TRBV19
TGCAGCGTCGGACCGTTGAGTTCCTACGAGCAGTACTTC CSVGPLSSYEQYF . TRBJ2-7 . TRBV29-1
TGTGCCACCAGCGGAGACAGGGGCCTTAGCAATCAGCCCCAGCATTTT CATSGDRGLSNQPQHF few TRBJ1-5 TRBD1 TRBV15
TGTGCCAGCAGCTCCCGGGGCGTGGGAGAGACTGAAGCTTTCTTT CASSSRGVGETEAFF few TRBJ1-1 . TRBV7-9
TGTGCCAGCAGTTTAAGACCCAAAAAGGACAGGGCAAACACCGGGGAGCTGTTTTTT CASSLRPKKDRANTGELFF few TRBJ2-2 TRBD1 TRBV28
TGTGCCAGCAGCTTACGGAGGGGTCAGAACACTGAAGCTTTCTTT CASSLRRGQNTEAFF few TRBJ1-1 . TRBV7-9
TGCAGCGTTGGACCCTACCCATCAGAGACCCAGTACTTC CSVGPYPSETQYF few TRBJ2-5 . TRBV29-1
TGTGCCAGCAGCTCCCCCGGACTAGCGGGAGGATGGGGGACAGATACGCAGTATTTT CASSSPGLAGGWGTDTQYF many TRBJ2-3 TRBD2 TRBV7-3
TGCGCCAGCAGCGTGGACATGGGGGTACGGGGATCCTCTGGGGCCAACGTCCTGACTTTC CASSVDMGVRGSSGANVLTF few TRBJ2-6 . TRBV5-1
TGCAGTGCTATCCCTCGGCCTGAGAGCTATACCCAGTACTTC CSAIPRPESYTQYF . TRBJ2-5 . TRBV20-1
TGTGCCAGCATCAAGCTCGCGGGACTTACGACCTACAATGAGCAGTTCTTC CASIKLAGLTTYNEQFF few TRBJ2-1 . TRBV7-8
TGCGCCAGCAGCCGGTCCTTCTTTAGCACAGATACGCAGTATTTT CASSRSFFSTDTQYF . TRBJ2-3 . TRBV4-1
TGCAGTGCTAGAGCGGGGGGGCTTGGAAACACCATATATTTT CSARAGGLGNTIYF . TRBJ1-3 . TRBV20-1
TGCGCCAGCAGCCAAGAGGGTTTGAGAGCCTCTGATACGCAGTATTTT CASSQEGLRASDTQYF . TRBJ2-3 . TRBV4-3
TGTGCCAGCAGTTACGTGGGGGGCCAAGAGACCCAGTACTTC CASSYVGGQETQYF . TRBJ2-5 . TRBV6-5
TGTGCCAGCGGGCCTTTCTACGAGCAGTACTTC CASGPFYEQYF . TRBJ2-7 . TRBV6-1
TGCAGTGCTAGAGACTCCGGGACTAGCCTCGGCCATGAGCAGTTCTTC CSARDSGTSLGHEQFF many TRBJ2-1 TRBD2 TRBV20-1
TGCAGTGCTAGAGATCCCCTAGAGGGATACAATGAGCAGTTCTTC CSARDPLEGYNEQFF . TRBJ2-1 . TRBV20-1
TGTGCCAGCAGCGTCTCTTTTGAACCCGAGCAGTACTTC CASSVSFEPEQYF . TRBJ2-7 . TRBV7-9
TGTGCCAGCAGTTTATCCGGACAGGGGGGGTGGGCTTTCTTT CASSLSGQGGWAFF few TRBJ1-1 TRBD1 TRBV28
TGCAGTGCTAGACTAGCGGGATGGAACACCGGGGAGCTGTTTTTT CSARLAGWNTGELFF . TRBJ2-2 TRBD2 TRBV20-1
TGTGCCAGCAGTCCCAGTCGACAGGGAAGACAAGATACGCAGTATTTT CASSPSRQGRQDTQYF . TRBJ2-3 TRBD1 TRBV6-2/TRBV6-3